This TCR beta chain was obtained from a study of memory CD4+ T cells and cytomegalovirus serostatus. Study as a whole: Donors were healthy Belgian adults, under 10 CMV seropositive and approximately 25 seronegative. Study-wide results and caveats: The CMV-associated TCR signature appears largely within the CD4+ memory repertoire. CD4+ memory repertoires contained about 40% of the roughly 160 reported CMV TCRbeta sequences.

Original data processing: After removing out-of-frame reads, 2.3 million or so distinct TCRbeta sequences remained. Method: immunoSEQ multiplex PCR; TCRdb's copy keeps in-frame clones and lacks some. Clone size and the V and J calls come from that table; the DNA yielded D and trimming. Of about 42,000 clones listed, roughly three quarters are singletons. Turning to this clone: Its matching antigen is unknown.

Single viable CD3+CD4+CD8-CD45RO+ cells were sorted as the memory CD4+ T cells. This TCR derives from an adult in good health and CMV-seronegative. The sample consisted of memory CD4+ T cells from blood.

In DNA form, the CDR3 reads TGCGCCAGCAGCCGCGATAGCTGGACCAGGGCCTCCATGAACACTGAAGCTTTCTTT. It codes for CASSRDSWTRASMNTEAFF. This chain uses TRBV5-1 with TRBJ1-1; D might be TRBD1 (5 bases). The germline V gene has CDR1 SGHRS and CDR2 YFSETQ. V was clipped by 4 bases and J by 0 bases, with 25 bases between them. CDR3 length equals 19 residues.